Detailed here is one TCR beta chain. The antigen it binds to is not known. No base quality information exists; no much larger clone differs at one position. The donors were healthy, HIV-negative adults who had no recently reported acute infections or vaccinations. Every donor was a Caucasian adult living in Nashville, Tennessee, USA. CD4+ T cells were enriched by magnetic negative selection, after which naive cells were positively selected on CD45RA and the negative fraction was taken as the memory subset. Blood was collected by leukapheresis, and PBMCs were isolated by Ficoll-Histopaque density gradient centrifugation and then cryopreserved in liquid nitrogen vapor phase. Purity and quantity of every magnetically sorted T cell population were checked by analytical flow cytometry. Each sorted fraction had its genomic DNA isolated and then quantified by UV absorbance on a Nanodrop 2000c. Using the deep immunoSEQ assay, TCR CDR3 regions were amplified from genomic DNA by multiplex PCR. Extracted genomic DNA from each cell subset was distributed evenly across all wells of several immunoSEQ 96-well plates, and each plate was treated as a replicate. Each replicate PCR for sorted subsets received about 180 ng genomic DNA, equal to tens of thousands of T cell genomes. The purified libraries were quantified using a Qubit 3.0 fluorometer, sized with a Bioanalyzer 2100, and then quantified again using the KAPA Library Quantification kit. A separate single-read 150-cycle Illumina NextSeq 550 flow cell was used to sequence each immunoSEQ 96-well plate. Processing in the source paper ran as follows. Because the immunoSEQ output included only junctional sequences and no quality scores, the filtering could not be the same as the filtering used for full-length reads. Sequences were annotated with PyIR, a Python wrapper for IgBLAST v1.9, and V/J genes and CDR3 were assigned using IMGT germline references. Reads were removed for weak V/J assignments (E-value above 1e-6), missing CDR3, stop codons, out-of-frame junctions, or ambiguous translated residues. V3J clonotypes were defined by identical inferred V gene, J gene, and CDR3 amino acid sequence. To compute the percentage overlap between repertoires, the number of shared unique clonotypes was divided by the size of the smaller repertoire. Richness of each repertoire was evaluated using RTK rarefaction, the Chao1 estimator, and Recon v2.1 estimates of unobserved clonotypes. Generation probabilities for all TCRbeta clonotypes obtained by the gDNA method from a handful of donors were computed using OLGA. Held by TCRdb, this immuneACCESS table contains in-frame sequences only and omits some clones. Under half of the omission traces to an unresolved V gene where checked; the cause of the rest is unknown. Clone size and the V and J calls come from that table; the DNA yielded D and trimming. This sample holds a few million clones; 85% to 95% were observed only once. Over 0.12% of the sample is held by the ten biggest clonotypes.

CDR1 SGHVS and CDR2 FNYEAQ are derived from the germline V gene. The CDR3 covers 14 residues, taking in both the cysteine and the phenylalanine. The kept DNA is CDR3 alone, 42 bases in frame from the first base. The V and J ends are trimmed by 3 bases and 4 bases, leaving 11 bases between them. The data are from a study of shared clonotypes between healthy human individuals (dated by TCRdb to about 2020). About the investigation overall: A few men and a couple of women, aged 18 to 49 years, made up the cohort. Per donor, three plates each were used for CD4 naive and CD4 memory, two for CD8 naive, and one for CD8 memory. Blood TCR repertoires of five healthy adults were deeply sequenced to estimate repertoire size and the extent of clonotype sharing between individuals. Different laboratories and diverse techniques were used to prepare libraries and sequence TCR repertoires, to increase sequencing depth and limit assay-specific biases. Leukapheresis yielded between about 0.9 and 9 billion PBMCs per donor. The investigation overall reported the following: Based on pairwise subsampling, the degree of clonotype sharing among donors was expected to be affected by sequencing depth. Larger estimated clonotype richness was generally found for naive subsets than for memory subsets. Sampling was restricted to blood, and TCR repertoires in tissue are likely to differ from TCR repertoires in blood. The genetic and exposure-history diversity represented was limited by the small number of donors. Even with the large sequencing depth, rarefaction of the sorted-subset datasets indicated that sequencing was incomplete. When several donors were compared, the shared fraction of clonotypes was about 5% for naive CD4, more than 3% for naive CD8, 2.3% for memory CD4, and 0.3% to 0.5% for memory CD8. Compared with non-shared clonotypes, the clonotypes found in all four sorted-subset donors had higher generation probabilities.

This sequence originates from a man in his late teens or twenties in good health. The rearranged chain carries TRBV7-6 and TRBJ2-3, with no reliable assignment of the D segment. The material sequenced was naive CD4+ T cells sorted from blood. Sample cell subset or site, as interpreted from the label and publication: CD45RA+ positively selected. The bases are TGTGCCAGCAGCTTTGGTGCCTCGGCAGATACGCAGTATTTT. The encoded protein is CASSFGASADTQYF.